This T cell receptor beta chain originates from a study of blood T cell repertoires in COVID-19 (dated by TCRdb to between 2020 and 2021). Study-wide context: Collaborator samples came from the United States, Italy and Spain and covered acute and convalescent phases of COVID-19. Where available, HLA class I and class II types were obtained from metadata supplied by the sample provider rather than from assay-based typing. Deeply sampled blood TCRbeta repertoires from subjects exposed to, actively infected with, or recovered from COVID-19 were included in the dataset. Sample metadata almost always included a de-identified subject ID, COVID-19 status, age in years and sex. The material from the prospective study consisted of cDNA or gDNA derived from T cells, B-cell-depleted T cells, or PBMCs. Samples came from the ongoing ImmuneRACE study (first 160 participants) plus 1,254 subjects from 6 global collaborators. The repertoires were made available in a free public database intended to serve as a resource for research on the immune response to SARS-CoV-2. The investigation overall reported the following: How much clinical and demographic metadata was included differed by source and by participant, and the metadata was provided uncurated.

As concerns this clone: This clone's antigen is unknown. One base away there is no much larger clone; base qualities are not given.

TCRbeta CDR3 regions were amplified from genomic DNA by means of the immunoSEQ Assay, a bias-controlled multiplex PCR. In the source study's methods: Within the assay, amplification of reference gene primers was used to estimate how many nucleated cells each sample contained. To quantify the absolute abundance of each unique TCRbeta CDR3 rearrangement, sequence reads were collapsed and filtered. For each sample, productive Simpson clonality was calculated by taking the square root of Simpson's diversity index across productive rearrangements. Here the immuneACCESS table is served through TCRdb, limited to in-frame sequences with V and J called. Missing clones are a known gap in these copies; in checked studies unresolved V genes cover under half, and the rest lacks a known reason. For V, J and clone size, that table is used; D and trimming come from the DNA. In this sample the table shows about 34,000 clones, 60% to 80% of which occur a single time. Of the sample, roughly a third is held by the ten largest clones.

The collaborating institutions used their own protocols to collect whole blood in K2EDTA tubes. For TCRbeta analysis, collaborators shipped samples as frozen whole blood, isolated PBMCs, or DNA extracted from either of those sample types. The CDR3 sequence holds 16 residues, the cysteine and phenylalanine included. Only the CDR3 DNA is retained, 48 bases long and in frame from the first base. CDR1 and CDR2 were assigned from the germline V gene (reference sequence) as GTSNPN and SVGIG. V drops 1 base and J drops 4 bases, leaving 14 bases in between. Recombination linked TRBV30 to TRBJ1-6; too little of a D gene remains to name it. This TCR came from a man older than 75 with acute or convalescent COVID-19. What was sequenced was peripheral blood. In nucleotides, the sequence is TGTGCCTGGAGTGCTGGGCAGCAAGCTTATAATTCACCCCTCCACTTT. Translated, it gives CAWSAGQQAYNSPLHF. The reference TRBV30 and TRBJ1-6 proteins fill in what lies around the CDR3, so the full variable domain reads SQTIHQWPATLVQPVGSPLSLECTVEGTSNPNLYWYRQAAGRGLQLLFYSVGIGQISSEVPQNLSASRPQDRQFILSSKKLLLSDSGFYLCAWSAGQQAYNSPLHFGNGTRLTVT.